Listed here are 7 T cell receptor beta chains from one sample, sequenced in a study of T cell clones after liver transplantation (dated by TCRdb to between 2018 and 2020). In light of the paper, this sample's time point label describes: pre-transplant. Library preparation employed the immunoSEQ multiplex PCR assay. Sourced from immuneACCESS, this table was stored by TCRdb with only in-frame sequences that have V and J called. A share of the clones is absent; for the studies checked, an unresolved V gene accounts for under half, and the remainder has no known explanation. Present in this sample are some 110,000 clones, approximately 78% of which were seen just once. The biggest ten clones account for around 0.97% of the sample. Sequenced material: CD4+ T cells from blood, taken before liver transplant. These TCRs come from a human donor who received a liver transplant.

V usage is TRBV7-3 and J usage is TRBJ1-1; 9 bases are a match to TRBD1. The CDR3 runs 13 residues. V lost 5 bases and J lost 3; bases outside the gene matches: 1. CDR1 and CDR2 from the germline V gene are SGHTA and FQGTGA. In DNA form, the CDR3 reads TGTGCCAGCAGCCGGGACAGGGACACTGAAGCTTTCTTT. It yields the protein CASSRDRDTEAFF.

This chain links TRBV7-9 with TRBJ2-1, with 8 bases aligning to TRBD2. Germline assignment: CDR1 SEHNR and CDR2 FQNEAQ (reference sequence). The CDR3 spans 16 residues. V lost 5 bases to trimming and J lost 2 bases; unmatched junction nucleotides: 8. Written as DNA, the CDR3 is TGTGCCAGCAGCGATCGACTAGCGACTACCTACAATGAGCAGTTCTTC. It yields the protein CASSDRLATTYNEQFF.

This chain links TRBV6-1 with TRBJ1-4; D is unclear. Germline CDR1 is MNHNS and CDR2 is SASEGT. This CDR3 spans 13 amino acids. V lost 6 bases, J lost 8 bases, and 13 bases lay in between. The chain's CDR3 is CASSSRPREKLFF. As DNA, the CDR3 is TGTGCCAGCAGCTCCCGCCCTAGGGAAAAACTGTTTTTT.

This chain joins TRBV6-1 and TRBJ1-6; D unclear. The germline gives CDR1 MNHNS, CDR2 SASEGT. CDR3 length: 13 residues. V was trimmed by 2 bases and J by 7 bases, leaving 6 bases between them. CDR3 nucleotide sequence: TGTGCCAGCAGTGAAAAGTCGAATTCACCCCTCCACTTT. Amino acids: CASSEKSNSPLHF.

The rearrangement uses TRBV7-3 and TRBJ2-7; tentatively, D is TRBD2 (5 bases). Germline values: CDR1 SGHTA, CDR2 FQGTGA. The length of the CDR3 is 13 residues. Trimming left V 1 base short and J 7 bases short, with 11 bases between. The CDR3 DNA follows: TGTGCCAGCAGCTTAATTGGTGGGAGTGAGCAGTACTTC. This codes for CASSLIGGSEQYF.

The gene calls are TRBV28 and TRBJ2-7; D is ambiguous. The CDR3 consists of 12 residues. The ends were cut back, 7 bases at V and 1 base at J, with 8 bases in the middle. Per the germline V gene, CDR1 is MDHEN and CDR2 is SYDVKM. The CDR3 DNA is TGTGCCAGCACAGGTATTTCCTACGAGCAGTACTTC. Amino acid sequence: CASTGISYEQYF. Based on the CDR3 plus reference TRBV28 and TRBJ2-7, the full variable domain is DVKVTQSSRYLVKRTGEKVFLECVQDMDHENMFWYRQDPGLGLRLIYFSYDVKMKEKGDIPEGYSVSREKKERFSLILESASTNQTSMYLCASTGISYEQYFGPGTRLTVT.

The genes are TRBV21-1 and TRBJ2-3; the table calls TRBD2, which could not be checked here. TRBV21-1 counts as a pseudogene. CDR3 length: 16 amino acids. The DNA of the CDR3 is TGTGCCAGCAGCCGACCCCCGGGACTAGCGACAGATACGCAGTATTTT. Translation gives CASSRPPGLATDTQYF.